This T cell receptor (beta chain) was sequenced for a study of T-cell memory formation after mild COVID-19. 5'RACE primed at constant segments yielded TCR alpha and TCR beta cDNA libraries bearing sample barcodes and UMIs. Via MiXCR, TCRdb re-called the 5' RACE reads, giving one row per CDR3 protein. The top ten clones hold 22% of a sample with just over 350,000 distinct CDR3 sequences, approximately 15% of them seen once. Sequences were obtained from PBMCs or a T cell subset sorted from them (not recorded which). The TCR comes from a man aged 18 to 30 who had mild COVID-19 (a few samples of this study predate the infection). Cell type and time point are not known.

The CDR3: CASSPGTVKAEAFF. The CDR3 nucleotides read TGTGCCAGCAGTCCCGGGACGGTAAAGGCTGAAGCTTTCTTT. The V call is TRBV6-1, the J call TRBJ1-1; D is possibly TRBD1 (5 bases). The V end lost 5 bases, the J end lost 6 bases, and 16 bases lay between the germline ends. This CDR3 has 14 residues. Germline-derived CDR1 and CDR2 are MNHNS and SASEGT.